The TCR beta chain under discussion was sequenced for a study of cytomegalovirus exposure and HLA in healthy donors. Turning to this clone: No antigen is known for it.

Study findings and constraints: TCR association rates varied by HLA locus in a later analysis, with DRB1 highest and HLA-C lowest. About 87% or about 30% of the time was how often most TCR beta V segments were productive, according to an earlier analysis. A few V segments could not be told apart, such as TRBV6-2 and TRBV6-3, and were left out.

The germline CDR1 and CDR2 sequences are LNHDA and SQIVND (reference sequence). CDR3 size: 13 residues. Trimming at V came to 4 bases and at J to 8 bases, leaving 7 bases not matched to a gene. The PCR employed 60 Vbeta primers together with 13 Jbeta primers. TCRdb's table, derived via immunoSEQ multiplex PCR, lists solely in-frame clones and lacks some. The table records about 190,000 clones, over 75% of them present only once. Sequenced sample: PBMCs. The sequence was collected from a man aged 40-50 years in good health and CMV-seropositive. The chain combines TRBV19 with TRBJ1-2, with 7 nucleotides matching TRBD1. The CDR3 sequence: CASSTTGVQGYTF. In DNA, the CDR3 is TGTGCCAGTAGTACCACAGGGGTCCAAGGCTACACCTTC. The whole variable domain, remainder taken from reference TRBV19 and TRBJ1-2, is DGGITQSPKYLFRKEGQNVTLSCEQNLNHDAMYWYRQDPGQGLRLIYYSQIVNDFQKGDIAEGYSVSREKKESFPLTVTSAQKNPTAFYLCASSTTGVQGYTFGSGTRLTVV.